The 14 T cell receptor beta chains below were found in one sample sequenced in a study of cytomegalovirus exposure and HLA in healthy donors. The primer mix had 60 Vbeta and 13 Jbeta primers. TCRdb keeps only in-frame clones here, not all; method: immunoSEQ multiplex PCR. The profile covers approximately 110,000 clones, with around 80% appearing a single time and approximately 0.22% taken by the ten largest. Sequencing was done on a sample of PBMCs. These receptors were obtained from a man aged 50 to 60 in good health and CMV-seronegative.

The chain employs TRBV25-1 and TRBJ2-7, with 8 positions matching TRBD2. The CDR3 runs to 13 residues. V lost 5 bases to trimming and J lost 4 bases; unmatched junction nucleotides: 4. Per germline, CDR1 MGHDK and CDR2 SYGVNS. For the CDR3, the DNA is TGTGCCAGCAGTTTAGCGGGGAAATACGAGCAGTACTTC. Amino acid sequence: CASSLAGKYEQYF.

The chain links TRBV4-3 to TRBJ2-3; 8 bases agree with TRBD2. The CDR3 loop spans 16 amino acids. Germline values: CDR1 LGHNA, CDR2 YSLEER. Trimming at V came to 1 base and at J to 6 bases, leaving 9 bases not matched to a gene. CDR3 sequence: CASSQGAGGGADTQYF. Here the CDR3 DNA reads TGCGCCAGCAGCCAAGGGGCGGGGGGAGGTGCGGATACGCAGTATTTT.

This rearrangement joins TRBV29-1 to TRBJ1-1; TRBD1 matches 8 bases. The CDR3 covers 13 residues. Trimming at V came to 3 bases and at J to 8 bases, leaving 8 bases not matched to a gene. Germline CDR1 is SQVTM and CDR2 is ANQGSEA. DNA for the CDR3: TGCAGCGTTGACGGTACAGGGGGGGTGGAAGCTTTCTTT. It translates to CSVDGTGGVEAFF.

This CDR3 is CASSLGGQVREKLFF. In DNA form, the CDR3 reads TGTGCCAGCAGCTTAGGGGGACAGGTTCGTGAAAAACTGTTTTTT. The rearrangement joins TRBV7-6 to TRBJ1-4; TRBD1 aligns across 8 bases. The V and J ends lost 1 base and 7 bases, in that order; junction bases with no gene match: 5. CDR1 and CDR2 (germline): SGHVS, FNYEAQ. This CDR3 region has 15 residues. The variable domain in full, completed from reference TRBV7-6 and TRBJ1-4, reads GAGVSQSPRYKVTKRGQDVALRCDPISGHVSLYWYRQALGQGPEFLTYFNYEAQQDKSGLPNDRFSAERPEGSISTLTIQRTEQRDSAMYRCASSLGGQVREKLFFGSGTQLSVL.

The J gene is TRBJ2-6, the V gene TRBV27; 10 bases line up with TRBD1. CDR3 length: 18 residues. V lost 2 bases and J lost 2; bases outside the gene matches: 6. Germline-derived CDR1 and CDR2 are MNHEY and SMNVEV (reference sequence). The DNA for the CDR3 is TGTGCCAGCAGTTTAACGGGACAGGGGATTCCTGGGGCCAACGTCCTGACTTTC. Amino acid sequence: CASSLTGQGIPGANVLTF.

This clone was observed once. The chain combines TRBV6-6 with TRBJ2-5, with a possible D match to TRBD2 (5 bases). The CDR3 is made up of 15 amino acids. Germline-derived CDR1 and CDR2 are MNHNY and SVGAGI (reference sequence). V was cut by 3 bases and J by 2 bases, with 13 bases left in between. CDR3: CASSYGGTRQETQYF. The CDR3, as DNA: TGTGCCAGCAGTTATGGAGGAACACGGCAAGAGACCCAGTACTTC.

The chain combines TRBV5-8 with TRBJ1-5, with TRBD1 matching over 7 bases. V shed 3 bases and J 3 bases; nucleotides not matched to a gene: 9. The CDR3 sequence is 16 residues long. Germline CDR1 reads SGHTS; CDR2 reads YDEGEE. CDR3 nucleotides: TGTGCCAGCAGCTCTGACAGGGAAGGTCACAATCAGCCCCAGCATTTT. This translates into CASSSDREGHNQPQHF.

This clone was counted only a few times. V usage is TRBV19 and J usage is TRBJ1-5, with 7 bases aligning to TRBD1. Trimming cost V 3 bases and J 6 bases; bases outside gene matches: 11. Germline-derived CDR1 and CDR2 are LNHDA and SQIVND (reference sequence). The CDR3 loop spans 16 amino acids. As DNA, the CDR3 is TGTGCCAGTAGTATGAGGACAGGCCGATGGACTCAGCCCCAGCATTTT. This sequence encodes CASSMRTGRWTQPQHF. Together with reference TRBV19 and TRBJ1-5, the CDR3 gives the full variable domain: DGGITQSPKYLFRKEGQNVTLSCEQNLNHDAMYWYRQDPGQGLRLIYYSQIVNDFQKGDIAEGYSVSREKKESFPLTVTSAQKNPTAFYLCASSMRTGRWTQPQHFGDGTRLSIL.

This clone has just a few counts. The rearrangement uses TRBV11-3 and TRBJ2-1; a weak D match, TRBD2 (6 bases). The CDR3 runs 13 residues. Trimming took 4 bases from V and 12 from J, leaving 16 bases between them. The germline CDR1 and CDR2 sequences are SGHNT and YENEEA. CDR3 protein: CASSSGTGGWQFF. In DNA, the CDR3 is TGTGCCAGCAGCTCCGGGACCGGGGGTTGGCAGTTCTTC.

The genes are TRBV30 and TRBJ2-5, with 12 bases matching TRBD1. The germline V gene has CDR1 GTSNPN and CDR2 SVGIG (reference sequence). The CDR3 has 16 residues. V shed 0 bases, J shed 2 bases, and the junction held 4 bases outside the gene matches. CDR3 protein: CAWSVGDRGPQETQYF. As DNA, the CDR3 is TGTGCCTGGAGTGTAGGGGACAGGGGGCCACAAGAGACCCAGTACTTC.

The gene calls are TRBV29-1 and TRBJ1-3, with 7 bases matching TRBD1. The germline CDR1 and CDR2 sequences are SQVTM and ANQGSEA. The J segment lost 0 bases and the V segment lost 3 bases, leaving 2 bases of the junction unmatched. This CDR3 spans 14 amino acids. In DNA, the CDR3 is TGCAGCGTTGAGGGACAGAACTCTGGAAACACCATATATTTT. It is translated as CSVEGQNSGNTIYF.

V usage is TRBV15 and J usage is TRBJ1-2; a weak D match, TRBD1 (6 bases). Germline V CDR1 and CDR2: LNHNV, YYDKDF (reference sequence). The CDR3 contains 15 residues. Trimming shortened V by 0 bases and J by 2 bases, and 10 bases separated the two germline ends. The CDR3 is CATSRDLDRNYGYTF. CDR3 coding DNA: TGTGCCACCAGCAGAGATCTCGACAGGAACTATGGCTACACCTTC.

This chain links TRBV19 with TRBJ2-7; tentatively, D is TRBD2 (5 bases). The CDR3 has 14 amino acids. From germline, CDR1 is LNHDA and CDR2 SQIVND (reference sequence). The V and J ends lost 5 bases and 6 bases respectively, with 17 bases between them. The CDR3 sequence is CASSGLRDSGEQYF. The CDR3, as DNA: TGTGCCAGTAGTGGACTCCGGGATTCCGGCGAGCAGTACTTC.

This chain connects TRBV12-5 to TRBJ2-3; possibly TRBD1 for D (6 bases). This CDR3 has 15 amino acids. The germline V and J ends were trimmed by 5 bases and 2 bases, with 14 bases remaining between them. The germline V gene has CDR1 LGHNT and CDR2 FRNRAP. The CDR3 DNA is TGTGCTAGTGGTATACAGGGAGATTCCACAGATACGCAGTATTTT. This gives the protein CASGIQGDSTDTQYF.